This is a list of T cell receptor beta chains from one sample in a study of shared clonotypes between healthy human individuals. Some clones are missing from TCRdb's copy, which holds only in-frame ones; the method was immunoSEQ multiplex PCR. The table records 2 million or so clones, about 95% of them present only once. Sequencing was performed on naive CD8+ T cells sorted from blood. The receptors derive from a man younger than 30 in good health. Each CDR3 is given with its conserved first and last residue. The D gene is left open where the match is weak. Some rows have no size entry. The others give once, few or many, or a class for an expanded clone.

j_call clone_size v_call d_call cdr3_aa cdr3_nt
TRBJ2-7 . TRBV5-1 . CASNGAAYEQYF TGCGCCAGCAACGGAGCCGCTTACGAGCAGTACTTC
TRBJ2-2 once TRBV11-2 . CASSLGEGLSPNTGELFF TGTGCCAGCAGCTTAGGGGAAGGACTATCTCCGAACACCGGGGAGCTGTTTTTT
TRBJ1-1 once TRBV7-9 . CASSLIRSGVTEAFF TGTGCCAGCAGCTTAATCCGGTCTGGGGTAACTGAAGCTTTCTTT
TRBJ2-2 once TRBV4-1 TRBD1 CASSQDRTGANTGELFF TGCGCCAGCAGCCAAGATCGGACAGGGGCGAACACCGGGGAGCTGTTTTTT
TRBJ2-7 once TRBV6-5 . CASSYSPDGTSYEQYF TGTGCCAGCAGTTACTCACCCGACGGGACGTCCTACGAGCAGTACTTC
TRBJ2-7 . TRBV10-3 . CAISDPTEAYEQYF TGTGCCATCAGTGACCCGACTGAGGCTTACGAGCAGTACTTC
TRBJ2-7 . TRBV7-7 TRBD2 CASSPGTSGSKEQYF TGTGCTAGCAGCCCAGGGACTAGCGGGAGTAAAGAGCAGTACTTC
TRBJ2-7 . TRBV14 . CASSHGMGPGYEQYF TGTGCCAGCAGCCATGGAATGGGTCCAGGCTACGAGCAGTACTTC
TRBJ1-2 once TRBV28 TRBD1 CASSLGDRAYGYTF TGTGCCAGCAGCCTTGGGGACAGAGCCTATGGCTACACCTTC
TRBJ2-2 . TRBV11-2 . CASGWDRGGTGELFF TGTGCCAGCGGGTGGGATCGGGGAGGAACCGGGGAGCTGTTTTTT
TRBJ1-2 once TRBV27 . CASGLQENYGYTF TGTGCCAGCGGCCTACAGGAAAACTATGGCTACACCTTC
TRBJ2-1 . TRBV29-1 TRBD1 CSVSGGLEFF TGCAGCGTTTCAGGGGGCCTGGAGTTCTTC
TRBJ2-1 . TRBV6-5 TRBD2 CASSYSILAGNEQFF TGTGCCAGCAGTTACTCGATCCTAGCGGGGAATGAGCAGTTCTTC
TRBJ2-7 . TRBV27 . CASSALAASYEQYF TGTGCCAGCAGTGCCCTCGCAGCTTCCTACGAGCAGTACTTC
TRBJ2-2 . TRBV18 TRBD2 CASSRTGTTTNTGELFF TGTGCCAGCTCGCGTACCGGGACTACCACGAACACCGGGGAGCTGTTTTTT
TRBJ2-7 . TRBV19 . CASSIVGGWRAEQYF TGTGCCAGTAGTATCGTCGGGGGTTGGAGGGCCGAGCAGTACTTC
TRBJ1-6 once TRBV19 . CASSPGREMPLHF TGTGCCAGTAGTCCAGGACGGGAGATGCCCCTCCACTTT
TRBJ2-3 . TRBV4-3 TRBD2 CASSQDMTSGRAGAYADTQYF TGCGCCAGCAGCCAAGATATGACTAGCGGGAGGGCCGGGGCATACGCAGATACGCAGTATTTT
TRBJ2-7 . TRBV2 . CASSDQAVEYEQYF TGTGCCAGCAGTGATCAAGCAGTGGAGTACGAGCAGTACTTC
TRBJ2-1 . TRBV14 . CASSLTGSYNEQFF TGTGCCAGCAGCCTGACTGGCTCCTACAATGAGCAGTTCTTC
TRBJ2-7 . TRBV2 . CASSEEDYEQYF TGTGCCAGCAGTGAAGAGGACTACGAGCAGTACTTC
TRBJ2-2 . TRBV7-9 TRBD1 CASSLAWTGITGELFF TGTGCCAGCAGCTTAGCGTGGACAGGGATCACCGGGGAGCTGTTTTTT
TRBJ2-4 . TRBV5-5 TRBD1 CASSPGQGAKNIQYF TGTGCCAGCAGCCCAGGACAGGGGGCCAAAAACATTCAGTACTTC
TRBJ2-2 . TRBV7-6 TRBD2 CASSLVASGSSGELFF TGTGCCAGCAGCTTAGTTGCTAGCGGGAGTTCCGGGGAGCTGTTTTTT
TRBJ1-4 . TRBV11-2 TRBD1 CASSSRTGGFEKLFF TGTGCCAGCAGCTCCCGGACAGGGGGCTTTGAAAAACTGTTTTTT
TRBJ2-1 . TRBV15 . CATTPDEGGYNEQFF TGTGCCACCACCCCAGACGAGGGGGGCTACAATGAGCAGTTCTTC
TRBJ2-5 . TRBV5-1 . CASGGDTQETQYF TGCGCCAGCGGCGGAGACACGCAAGAGACCCAGTACTTC
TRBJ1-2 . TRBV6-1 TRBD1 CASSEAPQGAEGYTF TGTGCCAGCAGTGAAGCCCCTCAGGGGGCCGAGGGCTACACCTTC
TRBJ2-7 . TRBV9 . CASSVGIGVSYEQYF TGTGCCAGCAGCGTAGGTATTGGGGTCTCCTACGAGCAGTACTTC
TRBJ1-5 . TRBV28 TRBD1 CASSLVQGASNQPQHF TGTGCCAGCAGTTTGGTACAGGGGGCTAGCAATCAGCCCCAGCATTTT
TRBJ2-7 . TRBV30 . CAWSVKVSHFNYEQYF TGTGCCTGGAGTGTAAAGGTCAGCCATTTCAACTACGAGCAGTACTTC
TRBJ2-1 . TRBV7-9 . CASSPTGNEQFF TGTGCCAGCAGCCCGACCGGCAATGAGCAGTTCTTC
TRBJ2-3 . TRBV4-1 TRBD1 CASSHLPPGQGVGDTQYF TGCGCCAGCAGCCACCTTCCACCAGGACAGGGTGTAGGAGATACGCAGTATTTT
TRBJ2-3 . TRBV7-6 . CASSYKLVGTDTQYF TGTGCCAGCAGCTACAAACTAGTGGGGACAGATACGCAGTATTTT
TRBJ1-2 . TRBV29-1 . CSAEWGEVGYTF TGCAGCGCCGAGTGGGGGGAGGTTGGCTACACCTTC
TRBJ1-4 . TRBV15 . CATSIWPTEHNEKLFF TGTGCCACCAGCATTTGGCCGACAGAGCATAATGAAAAACTGTTTTTT
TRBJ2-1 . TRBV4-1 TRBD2 CASSLAGGNEQFF TGCGCCAGCAGCCTAGCGGGAGGTAATGAGCAGTTCTTC
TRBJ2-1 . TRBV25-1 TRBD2 CASSSPGTTILFF TGTGCCAGCAGTTCTCCCGGGACTACCATTTTGTTCTTC
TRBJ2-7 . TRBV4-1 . CASSQKTGGSSYEQYF TGCGCCAGCAGCCAAAAAACTGGGGGGAGCTCCTACGAGCAGTACTTC
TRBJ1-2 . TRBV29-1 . CSAGDWGARDTF TGCAGCGCCGGGGATTGGGGGGCTCGAGACACCTTC
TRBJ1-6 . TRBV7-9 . CASSLDLSSGSPLHF TGTGCCAGCAGCTTAGACCTCTCCTCCGGTTCACCCCTCCACTTT
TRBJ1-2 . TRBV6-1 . CASSESGTYGYTF TGTGCCAGCAGTGAATCGGGGACCTATGGCTACACCTTC
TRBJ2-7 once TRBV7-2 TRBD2 CASSSGLAYEQYF TGTGCCAGCAGCTCGGGACTAGCCTACGAGCAGTACTTC
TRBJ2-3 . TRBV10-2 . CASSEYLSESDTQYF TGCGCCAGCAGTGAGTACCTAAGTGAGTCGGATACGCAGTATTTT
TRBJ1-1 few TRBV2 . CASTPDRKNTEAFF TGTGCCAGCACTCCCGACCGAAAGAACACTGAAGCTTTCTTT
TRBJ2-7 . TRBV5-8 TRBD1 CASSRGTGGSYEQYF TGTGCCAGCAGCCGTGGGACAGGGGGGTCCTACGAGCAGTACTTC
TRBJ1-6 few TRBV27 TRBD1 CASSPLGTGYSPLHF TGTGCCAGCAGTCCCCTTGGGACAGGGTACTCACCCCTCCACTTT
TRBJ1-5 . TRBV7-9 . CASSLDMDQPQHF TGTGCCAGCAGCTTAGACATGGACCAGCCCCAGCATTTT
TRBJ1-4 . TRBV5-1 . CASSLRQGLEEKLFF TGCGCCAGCAGCTTGAGGCAGGGACTAGAAGAAAAACTGTTTTTT
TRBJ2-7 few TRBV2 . CASSDSARYEQYF TGTGCCAGCAGCGACTCAGCCCGATACGAGCAGTACTTC
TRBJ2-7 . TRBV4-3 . CASSQESGPYEQYF TGCGCCAGCAGCCAAGAATCAGGCCCCTACGAGCAGTACTTC